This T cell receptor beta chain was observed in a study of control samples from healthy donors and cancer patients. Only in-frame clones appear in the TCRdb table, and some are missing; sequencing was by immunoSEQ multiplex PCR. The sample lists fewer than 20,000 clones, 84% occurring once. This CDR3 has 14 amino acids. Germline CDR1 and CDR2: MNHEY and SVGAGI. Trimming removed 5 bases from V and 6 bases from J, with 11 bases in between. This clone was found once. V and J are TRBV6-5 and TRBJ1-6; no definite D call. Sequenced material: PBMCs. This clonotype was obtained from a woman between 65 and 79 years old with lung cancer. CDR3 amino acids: CASSRPGFNSPLHF. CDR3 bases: TGTGCCAGCAGTAGACCGGGCTTTAATTCACCCCTCCACTTT.